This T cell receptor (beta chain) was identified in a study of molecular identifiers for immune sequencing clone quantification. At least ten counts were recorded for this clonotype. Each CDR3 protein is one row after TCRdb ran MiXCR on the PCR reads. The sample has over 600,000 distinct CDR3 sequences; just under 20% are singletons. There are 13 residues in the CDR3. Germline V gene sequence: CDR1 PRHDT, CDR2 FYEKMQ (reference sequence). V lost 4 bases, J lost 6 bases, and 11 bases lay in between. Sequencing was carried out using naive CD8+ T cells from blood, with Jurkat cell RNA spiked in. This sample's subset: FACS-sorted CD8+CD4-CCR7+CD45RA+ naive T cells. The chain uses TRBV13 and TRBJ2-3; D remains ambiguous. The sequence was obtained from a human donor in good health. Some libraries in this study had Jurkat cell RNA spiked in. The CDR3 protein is CASSYGPSDTQYF. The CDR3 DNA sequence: TGTGCCAGCAGCTATGGCCCCTCGGATACGCAGTATTTT.